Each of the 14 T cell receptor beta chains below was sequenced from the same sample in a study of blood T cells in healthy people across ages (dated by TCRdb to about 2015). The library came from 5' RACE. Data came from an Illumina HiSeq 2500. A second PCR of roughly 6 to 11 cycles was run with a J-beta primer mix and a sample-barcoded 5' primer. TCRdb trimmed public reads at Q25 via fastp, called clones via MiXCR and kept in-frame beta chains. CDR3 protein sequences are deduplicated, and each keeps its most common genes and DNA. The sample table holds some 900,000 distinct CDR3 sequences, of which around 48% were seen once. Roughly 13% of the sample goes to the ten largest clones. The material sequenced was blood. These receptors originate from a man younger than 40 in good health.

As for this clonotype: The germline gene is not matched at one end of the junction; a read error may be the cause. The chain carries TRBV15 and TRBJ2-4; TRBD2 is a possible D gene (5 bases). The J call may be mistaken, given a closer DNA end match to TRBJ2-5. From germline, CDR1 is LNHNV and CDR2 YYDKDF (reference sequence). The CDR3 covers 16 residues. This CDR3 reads CATSRDNGLAQGTQYF. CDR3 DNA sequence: TGTGCCACCAGCAGAGATAATGGTCTAGCACAAGGGACCCAGTACTTC.

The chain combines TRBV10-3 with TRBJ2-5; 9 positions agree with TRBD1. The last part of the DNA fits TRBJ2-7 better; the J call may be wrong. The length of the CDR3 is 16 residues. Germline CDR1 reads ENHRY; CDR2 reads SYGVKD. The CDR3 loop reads CAISGYWETGGYEQYF. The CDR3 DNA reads TGTGCCATCAGTGGGTATTGGGAGACAGGGGGCTACGAGCAGTACTTC.

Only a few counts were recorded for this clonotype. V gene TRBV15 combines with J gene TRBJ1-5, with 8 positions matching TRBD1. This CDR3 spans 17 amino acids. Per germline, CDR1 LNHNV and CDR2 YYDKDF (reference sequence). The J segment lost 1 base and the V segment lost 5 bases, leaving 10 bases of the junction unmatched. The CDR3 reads CATSVQGGVRSNQPQHF. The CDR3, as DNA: TGTGCCACCAGCGTACAGGGGGGGGTTCGCAGCAATCAGCCCCAGCATTTT.

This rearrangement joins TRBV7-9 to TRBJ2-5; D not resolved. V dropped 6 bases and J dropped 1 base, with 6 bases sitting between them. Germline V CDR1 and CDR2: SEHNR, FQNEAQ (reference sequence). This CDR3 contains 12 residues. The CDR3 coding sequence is TGTGCCAGCAGGGCTCGCCAAGAGACCCAGTACTTC. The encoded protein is CASRARQETQYF.

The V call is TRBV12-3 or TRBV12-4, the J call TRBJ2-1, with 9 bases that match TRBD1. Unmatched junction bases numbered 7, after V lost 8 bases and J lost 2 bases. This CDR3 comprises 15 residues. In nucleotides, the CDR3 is TGTGCCAGCTATGGGACAGGGATGCCCTACAATGAGCAGTTCTTC. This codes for CASYGTGMPYNEQFF.

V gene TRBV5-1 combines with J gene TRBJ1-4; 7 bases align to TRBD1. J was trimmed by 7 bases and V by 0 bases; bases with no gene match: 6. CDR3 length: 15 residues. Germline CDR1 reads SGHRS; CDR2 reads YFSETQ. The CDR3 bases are TGCGCCAGCAGCTTGGCCCAGGGGGGCGGTGAAAAACTGTTTTTT. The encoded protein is CASSLAQGGGEKLFF.

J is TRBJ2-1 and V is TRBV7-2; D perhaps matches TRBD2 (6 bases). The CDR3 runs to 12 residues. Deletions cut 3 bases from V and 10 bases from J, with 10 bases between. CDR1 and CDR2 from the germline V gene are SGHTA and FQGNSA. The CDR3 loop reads CASSFRDSEQFF. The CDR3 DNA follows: TGTGCCAGCAGCTTTCGGGACTCCGAGCAGTTCTTC. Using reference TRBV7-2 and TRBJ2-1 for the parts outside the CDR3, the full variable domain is GAGVSQSPSNKVTEKGKDVELRCDPISGHTALYWYRQSLGQGLEFLIYFQGNSAPDKSGLPSDRFSAERTGGSVSTLTIQRTQQEDSAVYLCASSFRDSEQFFGPGTRLTVL.

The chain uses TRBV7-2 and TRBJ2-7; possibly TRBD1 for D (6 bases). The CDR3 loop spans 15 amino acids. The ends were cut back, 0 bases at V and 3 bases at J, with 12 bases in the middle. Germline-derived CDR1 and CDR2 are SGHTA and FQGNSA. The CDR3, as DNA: TGTGCCAGCAGCTTAGCGCAGGGGCCAATCTACGAGCAGTACTTC. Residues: CASSLAQGPIYEQYF. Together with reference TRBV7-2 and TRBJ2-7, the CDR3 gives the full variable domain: GAGVSQSPSNKVTEKGKDVELRCDPISGHTALYWYRQSLGQGLEFLIYFQGNSAPDKSGLPSDRFSAERTGGSVSTLTIQRTQQEDSAVYLCASSLAQGPIYEQYFGPGTRLTVT.

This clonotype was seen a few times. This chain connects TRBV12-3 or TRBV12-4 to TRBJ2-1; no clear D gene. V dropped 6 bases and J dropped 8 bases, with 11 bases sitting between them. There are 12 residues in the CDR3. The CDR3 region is CASRLRLYEQFF. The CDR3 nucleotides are TGTGCCAGCAGGTTAAGACTTTATGAGCAGTTCTTC.

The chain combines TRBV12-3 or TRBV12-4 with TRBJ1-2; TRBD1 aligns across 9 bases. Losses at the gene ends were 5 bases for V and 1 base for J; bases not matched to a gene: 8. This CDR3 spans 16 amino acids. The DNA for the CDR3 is TGTGCCAGCAGTCCCGGGACAGGGCCTTTTAACTATGGCTACACCTTC. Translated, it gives CASSPGTGPFNYGYTF.

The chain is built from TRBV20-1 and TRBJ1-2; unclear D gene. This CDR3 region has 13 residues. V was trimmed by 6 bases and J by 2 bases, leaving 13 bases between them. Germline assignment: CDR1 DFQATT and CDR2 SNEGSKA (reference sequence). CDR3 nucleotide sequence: TGCAGTGCAACTCGATCTGGGAACTATGGCTACACCTTC. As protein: CSATRSGNYGYTF.

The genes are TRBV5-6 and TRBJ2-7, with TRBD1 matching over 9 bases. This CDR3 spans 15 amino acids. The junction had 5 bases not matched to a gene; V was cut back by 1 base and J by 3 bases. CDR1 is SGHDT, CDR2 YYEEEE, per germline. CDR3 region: CASSLPSDRGYEQYF. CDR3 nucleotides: TGTGCCAGCAGCTTGCCGTCGGACAGGGGCTACGAGCAGTACTTC.

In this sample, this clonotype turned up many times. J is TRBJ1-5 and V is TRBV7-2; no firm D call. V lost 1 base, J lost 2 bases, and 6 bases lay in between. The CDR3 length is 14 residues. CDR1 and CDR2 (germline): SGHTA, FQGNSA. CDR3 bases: TGTGCCAGCAGCTTAGATGCGGGCAATCAGCCCCAGCATTTT. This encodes CASSLDAGNQPQHF.

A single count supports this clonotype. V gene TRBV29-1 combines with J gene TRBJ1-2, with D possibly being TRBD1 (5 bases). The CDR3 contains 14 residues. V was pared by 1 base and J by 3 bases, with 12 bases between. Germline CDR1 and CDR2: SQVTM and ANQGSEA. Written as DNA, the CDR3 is TGCAGCGTTGAAGTCGGGGCGGGGGACTATGGCTACACCTTC. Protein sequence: CSVEVGAGDYGYTF.